The sequence of this TCR beta chain was determined in a study of blood T cells in healthy people across ages. Study-level information: For every two T cells, template switching captured about one barcoded beta molecule.

The use of a sample-barcoded 5' primer and a J-beta primer mix characterized a second PCR of roughly 6 to 12 cycles. TCRdb recomputed calls from the 5' RACE reads with MiXCR, one row per CDR3 protein. This table holds roughly 1,500,000 distinct CDR3 sequences, about 35% found once. Germline V gene lookup returns CDR1 SNHLY and CDR2 FYNNEI. The V and J ends lost 7 bases and 5 bases respectively, with 11 bases between them. This CDR3 spans 12 amino acids. Donor samples were obtained from healthy Caucasian individuals from Russia, aged about 6 to 95. PBMCs, at least 7 million per sample, were isolated. The chain joins TRBV2 to TRBJ1-2; maybe TRBD1 (6 bases). This receptor was obtained from a woman aged 25 to 45 in good health. The sequenced sample was blood. The DNA for the CDR3 is TGTGCCAGCACCCGAGGGGGGTATGGCTACACCTTC. Translated, it gives CASTRGGYGYTF.